This TCR beta chain was recovered during a study of blood T cell repertoires in COVID-19. Study as a whole: The samples span acute and convalescent COVID-19 from the United States, Italy and Spain. In each case, the material was cDNA or gDNA derived from T cells, B-cell-depleted T cells, or PBMCs.

Original methodology: Amplification of reference gene primers provided the estimated nucleated cell counts. The repertoire was sequenced with immunoSEQ multiplex PCR; TCRdb's copy has only in-frame clones and lacks some. V and J calls and clone size are as listed in that table; D and trimming were resolved from the DNA. Among about 95,000 clones listed, about 84% were seen once. The CDR3 spans 15 residues. V lost 3 bases and J 2 bases, leaving 14 bases between the germline ends. Germline loops: CDR1 MGHRA, CDR2 YSYEKL. The chain recombines TRBV4-1 with TRBJ2-7; D perhaps matches TRBD1 (5 bases). This TCR came from a human donor in a cohort sampled during active COVID-19. The sequenced material came from peripheral blood. The CDR3 bases are TGCGCCAGCAGCCAGACAGTTCATTCCACCTACGAGCAGTACTTC. Translated: CASSQTVHSTYEQYF.